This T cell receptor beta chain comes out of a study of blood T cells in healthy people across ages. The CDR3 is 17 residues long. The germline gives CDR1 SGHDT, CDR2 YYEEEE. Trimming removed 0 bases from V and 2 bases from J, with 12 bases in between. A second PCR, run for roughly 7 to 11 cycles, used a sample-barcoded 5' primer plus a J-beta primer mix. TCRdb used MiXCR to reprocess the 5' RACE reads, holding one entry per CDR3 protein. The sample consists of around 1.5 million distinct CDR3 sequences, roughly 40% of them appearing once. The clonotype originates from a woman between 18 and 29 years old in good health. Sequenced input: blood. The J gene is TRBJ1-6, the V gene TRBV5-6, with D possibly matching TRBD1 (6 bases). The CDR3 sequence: CASSLGRGTAYNSPLHF. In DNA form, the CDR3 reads TGTGCCAGCAGCTTGGGGAGGGGGACGGCCTATAATTCACCCCTCCACTTT.